This TCR beta chain is from a study of cytomegalovirus exposure and HLA in healthy donors. The study's findings and limits: One later analysis, an examination of the roughly 130 validation repertoires, found that first-cohort TCR clusters tended to co-occur in them.

CDR1 and CDR2 (germline): MNHEY, SMNVEV (reference sequence). The CDR3 contains 15 residues. The V and J ends lost 8 bases and 7 bases, in that order; junction bases with no gene match: 5. As to this clone: The antigen is undetermined.

Clones were read by immunoSEQ multiplex PCR, and TCRdb kept only the in-frame ones, dropping some. The sample has around 300,000 clones; around 85% are singletons. The sequenced sample consisted of PBMCs. This TCR was recovered from a woman younger than 30 in good health and CMV-seronegative. The rearrangement links TRBV27 to TRBJ2-2, with 15 nucleotides matching TRBD2. The CDR3 is CASGLAGGPSGELFF. CDR3 DNA: TGTGCCAGCGGACTAGCGGGGGGGCCTAGCGGGGAGCTGTTTTTT.